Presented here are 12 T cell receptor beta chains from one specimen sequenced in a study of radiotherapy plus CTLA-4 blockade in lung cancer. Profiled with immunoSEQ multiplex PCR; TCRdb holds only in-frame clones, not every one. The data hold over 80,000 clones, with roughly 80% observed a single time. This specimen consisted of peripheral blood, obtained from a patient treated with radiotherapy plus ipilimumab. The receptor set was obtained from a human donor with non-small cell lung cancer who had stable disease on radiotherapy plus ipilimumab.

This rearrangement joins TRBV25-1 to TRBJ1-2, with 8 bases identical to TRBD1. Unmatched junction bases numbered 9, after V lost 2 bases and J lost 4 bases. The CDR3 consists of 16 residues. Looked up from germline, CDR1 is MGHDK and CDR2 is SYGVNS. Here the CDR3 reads CASSELLDRGGYGYTF. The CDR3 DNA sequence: TGTGCCAGCAGTGAACTCCTCGACAGGGGAGGCTATGGCTACACCTTC.

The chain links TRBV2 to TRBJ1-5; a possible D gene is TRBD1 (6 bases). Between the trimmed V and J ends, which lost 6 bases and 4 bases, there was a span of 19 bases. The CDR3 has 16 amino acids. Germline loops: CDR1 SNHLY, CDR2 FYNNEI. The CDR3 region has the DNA TGTGCCAGCAGAGAGGGGGGAAGGGCCGGGAATCAGCCCCAGCATTTT. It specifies CASREGGRAGNQPQHF.

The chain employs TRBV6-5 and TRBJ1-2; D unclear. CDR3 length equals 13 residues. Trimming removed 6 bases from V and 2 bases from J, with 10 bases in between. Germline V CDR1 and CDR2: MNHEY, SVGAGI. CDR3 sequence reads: CASRPPGNYGYTF. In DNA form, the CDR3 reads TGTGCCAGCAGGCCCCCGGGAAACTATGGCTACACCTTC.

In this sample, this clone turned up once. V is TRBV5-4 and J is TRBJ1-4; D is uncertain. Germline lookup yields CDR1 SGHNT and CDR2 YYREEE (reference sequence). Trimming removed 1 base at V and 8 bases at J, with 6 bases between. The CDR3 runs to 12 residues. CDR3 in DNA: TGTGCCAGCAGCTTGATTGGGGAAAAACTGTTTTTT. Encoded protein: CASSLIGEKLFF.

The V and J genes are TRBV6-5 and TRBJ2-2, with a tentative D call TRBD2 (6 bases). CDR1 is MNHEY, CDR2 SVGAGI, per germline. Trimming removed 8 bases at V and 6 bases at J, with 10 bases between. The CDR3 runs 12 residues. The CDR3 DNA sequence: TGTGCCAGCCAGCGGGTCGCCGGGGAGCTGTTTTTT. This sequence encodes CASQRVAGELFF.

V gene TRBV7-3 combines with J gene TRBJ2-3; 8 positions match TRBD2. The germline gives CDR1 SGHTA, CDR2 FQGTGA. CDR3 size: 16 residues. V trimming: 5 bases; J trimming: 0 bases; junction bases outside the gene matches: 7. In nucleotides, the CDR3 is TGTGCCAGCAGCCCCCGGGGGGGGGAAAGCACAGATACGCAGTATTTT. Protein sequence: CASSPRGGESTDTQYF.

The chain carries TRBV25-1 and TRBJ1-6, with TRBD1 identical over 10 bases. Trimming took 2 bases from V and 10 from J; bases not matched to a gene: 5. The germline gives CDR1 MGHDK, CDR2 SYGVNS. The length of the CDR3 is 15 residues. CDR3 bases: TGTGCCAGCAGTGAAGGGGACAGGGGAAACTCACCCCTCCACTTT. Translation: CASSEGDRGNSPLHF.

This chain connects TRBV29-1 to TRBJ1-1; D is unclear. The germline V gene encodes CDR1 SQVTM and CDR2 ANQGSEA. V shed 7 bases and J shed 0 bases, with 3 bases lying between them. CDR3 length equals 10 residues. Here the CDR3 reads CSALNTEAFF. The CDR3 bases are TGCAGCGCCCTGAACACTGAAGCTTTCTTT. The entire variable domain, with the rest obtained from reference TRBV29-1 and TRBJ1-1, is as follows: SAVISQKPSRDICQRGTSLTIQCQVDSQVTMMFWYRQQPGQSLTLIATANQGSEATYESGFVIDKFPISRPNLTFSTLTVSNMSPEDSSIYLCSALNTEAFFGQGTRLTVV.

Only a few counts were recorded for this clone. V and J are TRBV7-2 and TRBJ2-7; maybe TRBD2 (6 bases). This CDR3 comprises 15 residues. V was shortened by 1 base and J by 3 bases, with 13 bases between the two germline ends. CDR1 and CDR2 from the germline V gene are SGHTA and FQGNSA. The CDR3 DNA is TGTGCCAGCAGCTTAGAAGTAGCGGCCGACTACGAGCAGTACTTC. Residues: CASSLEVAADYEQYF.

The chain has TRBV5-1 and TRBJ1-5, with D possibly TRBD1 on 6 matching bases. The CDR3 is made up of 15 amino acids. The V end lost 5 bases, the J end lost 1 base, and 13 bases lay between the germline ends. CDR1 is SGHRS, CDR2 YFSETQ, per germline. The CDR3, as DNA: TGCGCCAGCAGTCCGGACAGTCGCAGCAATCAGCCCCAGCATTTT. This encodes CASSPDSRSNQPQHF.

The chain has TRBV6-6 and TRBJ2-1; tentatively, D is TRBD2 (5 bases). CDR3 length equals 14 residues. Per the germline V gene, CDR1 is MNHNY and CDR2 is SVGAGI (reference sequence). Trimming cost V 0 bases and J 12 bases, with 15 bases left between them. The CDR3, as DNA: TGTGCCAGCAGTTACTCGACGGCGGACTGGGCGCAGTTCTTC. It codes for CASSYSTADWAQFF.

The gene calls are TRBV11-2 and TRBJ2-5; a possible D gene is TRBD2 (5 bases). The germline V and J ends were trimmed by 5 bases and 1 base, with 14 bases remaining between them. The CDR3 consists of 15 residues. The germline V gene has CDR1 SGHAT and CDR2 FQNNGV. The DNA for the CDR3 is TGTGCCAGCAGCGCCTCAGCGGTGGCCCAAGAGACCCAGTACTTC. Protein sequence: CASSASAVAQETQYF.